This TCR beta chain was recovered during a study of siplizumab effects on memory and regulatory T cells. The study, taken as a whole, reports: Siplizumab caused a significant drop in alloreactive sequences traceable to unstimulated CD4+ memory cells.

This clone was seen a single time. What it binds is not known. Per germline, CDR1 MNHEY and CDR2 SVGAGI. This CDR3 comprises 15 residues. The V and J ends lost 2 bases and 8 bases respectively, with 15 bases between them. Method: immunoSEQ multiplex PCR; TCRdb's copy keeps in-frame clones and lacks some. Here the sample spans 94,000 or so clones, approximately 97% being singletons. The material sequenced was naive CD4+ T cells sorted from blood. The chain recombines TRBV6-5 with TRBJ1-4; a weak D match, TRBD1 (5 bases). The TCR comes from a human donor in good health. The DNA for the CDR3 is TGTGCCAGCAGTTACATCGGGACTCAAAGGGAAAAACTGTTTTTT. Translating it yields CASSYIGTQREKLFF.